Shown below are 28 T cell receptor beta chains from a single sample sequenced in a study of shared clonotypes between healthy human individuals. Profiling relied on immunoSEQ multiplex PCR, and the TCRdb table lists in-frame clones only, not all of them. The table records about 730,000 clones, 55% to 75% of them present only once. Sequences were obtained from memory CD4+ T cells sorted from blood. Subset in this sample: CD45RA-negative fraction. These receptor sequences come from a woman aged 25-40 years in good health.

V is TRBV27 and J is TRBJ2-7; no clear D gene. Germline-derived CDR1 and CDR2 are MNHEY and SMNVEV (reference sequence). CDR3 length: 13 residues. V shed 6 bases and J shed 7 bases, with 16 bases lying between them. CDR3 protein: CASSAPPAWEQYF. DNA of the CDR3: TGTGCCAGCAGCGCGCCTCCGGCTTGGGAGCAGTACTTC.

This clone was counted between two and nine times. The V and J genes are TRBV28 and TRBJ2-7, with 10 bases that match TRBD1. Germline V gene sequence: CDR1 MDHEN, CDR2 SYDVKM. With 6 bases clipped from V and 1 base from J, the junction kept 6 bases outside the gene matches. CDR3 size: 15 residues. In DNA form, the CDR3 reads TGTGCCAGCAGGGCCGACAGGGGGCCTTCCTACGAGCAGTACTTC. Its protein is CASRADRGPSYEQYF.

This clone came up a few times. This sequence joins TRBV5-1 and TRBJ2-5; D gene unclear. The CDR3 has 13 residues. Germline CDR1 SGHRS, CDR2 YFSETQ. Trimming removed 2 bases at V and 1 base at J, with 6 bases between. DNA of the CDR3: TGCGCCAGCAGCTTAACCAGCCAAGAGACCCAGTACTTC. The encoded protein is CASSLTSQETQYF. Together with reference TRBV5-1 and TRBJ2-5, the CDR3 gives the full variable domain: KAGVTQTPRYLIKTRGQQVTLSCSPISGHRSVSWYQQTPGQGLQFLFEYFSETQRNKGNFPGRFSGRQFSNSRSEMNVSTLELGDSALYLCASSLTSQETQYFGPGTRLLVL.

V is TRBV10-3 and J is TRBJ2-5; D tentatively fits TRBD1 or TRBD2 (5 bases each). This CDR3 is built from 14 residues. The germline gives CDR1 ENHRY, CDR2 SYGVKD. V shed 4 bases and J shed 4 bases, with 13 bases lying between them. CDR3 in DNA: TGTGCCATCAGTGGAGGAACGAGGGGAGAGACCCAGTACTTC. Translated, it gives CAISGGTRGETQYF.

A note on this clone: The same CDR3 also results from other DNA sequences found in this sample. This rearrangement joins TRBV27 to TRBJ1-5; D is unresolved. Per germline, CDR1 MNHEY and CDR2 SMNVEV (reference sequence). The CDR3 consists of 13 residues. Trimming removed 1 base at V and 4 bases at J, with 5 bases between. As DNA, the CDR3 is TGTGCCAGCAGTTTATACATTAATCAGCCCCAGCATTTT. It encodes CASSLYINQPQHF.

The chain has TRBV29-1 and TRBJ2-1, with a possible D match to TRBD1 (5 bases). The CDR3 loop spans 13 amino acids. V was shortened by 5 bases and J by 7 bases, with 15 bases between the two germline ends. The germline gives CDR1 SQVTM, CDR2 ANQGSEA. CDR3 protein: CSVPRTRLNEQFF. The CDR3, as DNA: TGCAGCGTTCCCCGGACACGGCTAAATGAGCAGTTCTTC.

V and J are TRBV7-9 and TRBJ1-2, with no clear D. CDR1 and CDR2 from the germline V gene are SEHNR and FQNEAQ (reference sequence). CDR3 size: 12 residues. With 5 bases removed from V and 7 bases from J, the gap between germline ends came to 11 bases. The CDR3 sequence: CASSRRDVGYTF. The CDR3 nucleotides read TGTGCCAGCAGCCGTCGTGATGTTGGCTACACCTTC.

The table lists this clone with a few counts. This chain links TRBV18 with TRBJ2-3; 8 bases are a match to TRBD2. Trimming at V came to 6 bases and at J to 3 bases, leaving 8 bases not matched to a gene. The germline V gene has CDR1 KGHSH and CDR2 LQKENI. CDR3 length: 15 residues. The CDR3 loop is CASSRGGSGTDTQYF. The CDR3 bases are TGTGCCAGCTCCCGGGGGGGGTCTGGTACAGATACGCAGTATTTT. Using reference TRBV18 and TRBJ2-3 for the parts outside the CDR3, the full variable domain is NAGVMQNPRHLVRRRGQEARLRCSPMKGHSHVYWYRQLPEEGLKFMVYLQKENIIDESGMPKERFSAEFPKEGPSILRIQQVVRGDSAAYFCASSRGGSGTDTQYFGPGTRLTVL.

This clone was picked up one time. The chain employs TRBV28 and TRBJ2-7; D is ambiguous. The V and J ends lost 10 bases and 0 bases respectively, with 13 bases between them. The germline gives CDR1 MDHEN, CDR2 SYDVKM. The CDR3 is 13 residues long. The CDR3 reads CATMSHSSYEQYF. As DNA, the CDR3 is TGTGCCACCATGTCACACAGCTCCTACGAGCAGTACTTC.

Regarding this clone: Other DNA sequences in this sample translate to the same CDR3. The chain employs TRBV5-1 and TRBJ1-3; no clear D. The CDR3 sequence is 15 residues long. Germline loops: CDR1 SGHRS, CDR2 YFSETQ. The germline V and J ends were trimmed by 0 bases and 1 base, with 8 bases remaining between them. The CDR3 reads CASSLDVNSGNTIYF. The CDR3 DNA sequence: TGCGCCAGCAGCTTGGACGTCAATTCTGGAAACACCATATATTTT.

The chain uses TRBV5-1 and TRBJ2-3; 9 bases fit TRBD1. Unmatched junction bases numbered 10, after V lost 4 bases and J lost 7 bases. This CDR3 has 15 residues. Germline values: CDR1 SGHRS, CDR2 YFSETQ. The chain's CDR3 is CASSVGDRDANTQYF. The CDR3 DNA is TGCGCCAGCAGCGTAGGGGACAGGGATGCGAATACGCAGTATTTT.

V is TRBV11-2 and J is TRBJ1-6; D not certain. Germline CDR1 and CDR2: SGHAT and FQNNGV. The V and J ends lost 0 bases and 12 bases respectively, with 6 bases between them. This CDR3 has 12 amino acids. The CDR3 here is CASSLDQKPLHF. CDR3 nucleotides: TGTGCCAGCAGCTTAGATCAGAAACCCCTCCACTTT.

The chain carries TRBV7-3 and TRBJ2-3, with 8 bases aligning to TRBD1. The germline gives CDR1 SGHTA, CDR2 FQGTGA. This CDR3 region has 15 residues. Losses at the gene ends were 5 bases for V and 0 bases for J; bases not matched to a gene: 4. The CDR3 DNA reads as TGTGCCAGCAGCCACCAGGGGGCGAGCACAGATACGCAGTATTTT. Protein: CASSHQGASTDTQYF.

The V call is TRBV7-6, the J call TRBJ1-5, with 8 nucleotides matching TRBD1. Germline CDR1 SGHVS, CDR2 FNYEAQ. V shed 1 base, J shed 11 bases, and the junction held 4 bases outside the gene matches. CDR3 length equals 13 residues. The CDR3 DNA follows: TGTGCCAGCAGCTTAGACAGGGGGAATGCCCAGCATTTT. Translation gives CASSLDRGNAQHF.

V usage is TRBV19 and J usage is TRBJ1-5; D is undetermined. Germline-derived CDR1 and CDR2 are LNHDA and SQIVND (reference sequence). This CDR3 region has 16 residues. V was clipped by 4 bases and J by 1 base, with 14 bases between them. The CDR3 sequence is CASSKGRLASNQPQHF. In DNA form, the CDR3 reads TGTGCCAGTAGTAAGGGTAGATTAGCGAGCAATCAGCCCCAGCATTTT.

The V gene is TRBV18, the J gene TRBJ2-5; D is ambiguous. The germline CDR1 and CDR2 sequences are KGHSH and LQKENI. The CDR3 spans 14 residues. V lost 8 bases to trimming and J lost 1 base, with 14 bases between them. CDR3 protein: CASESRVGQETQYF. The CDR3, as DNA: TGTGCCAGCGAGAGTAGAGTCGGCCAAGAGACCCAGTACTTC.

Of note for this clone: The final CDR3 position lacks the conserved phenylalanine or tryptophan, pointing to a likely read error. The limits of the CDR3 on the DNA are not certain, so only TCRdb's listed CDR3 is given. The rearrangement joins TRBV28 to TRBJ1-6. Germline V CDR1 and CDR2: MDHEN, SYDVKM. Termini included, the CDR3 measures 10 amino acids. CDR3 sequence reads: CASSLSGPLI.

This clone was picked up a small number of times. The same CDR3 is also encoded by other DNA sequences in this sample. The chain is built from TRBV18 and TRBJ2-1, with 7 bases fitting TRBD2. The CDR3 is 13 amino acids. Looked up from germline, CDR1 is KGHSH and CDR2 is LQKENI. V lost 3 bases, J lost 9 bases, and 5 bases stayed unmatched. The CDR3 DNA reads as TGTGCCAGCTCACCCGGGACTATTGGTGAGCAGTTCTTC. Translated, it gives CASSPGTIGEQFF.

The gene calls are TRBV7-2 and TRBJ2-3; 8 bases map to TRBD1. The germline gives CDR1 SGHTA, CDR2 FQGNSA. The CDR3 sequence is 16 residues long. V shed 2 bases, J shed 4 bases, and the junction held 8 bases outside the gene matches. The CDR3, as DNA: TGTGCCAGCAGCTTATACGGGACAGGTGCATCAGATACGCAGTATTTT. Translated, it gives CASSLYGTGASDTQYF.

This chain connects TRBV27 to TRBJ2-5; 11 nucleotides match TRBD2. The CDR3 is 15 amino acids. J was trimmed by 5 bases and V by 6 bases; bases with no gene match: 8. Germline CDR1 is MNHEY and CDR2 is SMNVEV (reference sequence). For the CDR3, the DNA is TGTGCCAGCAGACTAGCGGGAGATAGTGGGGAGACCCAGTACTTC. This encodes CASRLAGDSGETQYF.

CDR3 loop: CASSRAGQLNGETQYF. The CDR3 nucleotides are TGTGCCAGCAGCAGAGCGGGACAACTGAACGGAGAGACCCAGTACTTC. The chain combines TRBV7-9 with TRBJ2-5; D perhaps matches TRBD2 (7 bases). Germline V CDR1 and CDR2: SEHNR, FQNEAQ (reference sequence). This CDR3 is 16 amino acids long. The germline V and J ends were trimmed by 5 bases and 4 bases, with 20 bases remaining between them.

The rearrangement joins TRBV5-1 to TRBJ2-7; 11 bases match TRBD2. The CDR3 contains 14 residues. J was trimmed by 5 bases and V by 4 bases; bases with no gene match: 5. Germline V gene data show CDR1 as SGHRS and CDR2 as YFSETQ. In DNA form, the CDR3 reads TGCGCCAGCAGCCCCACTAGCGGGAGCGACGAGCAGTACTTC. Translation gives CASSPTSGSDEQYF.

The V and J genes are TRBV7-9 and TRBJ2-7; D ambiguous. V lost 2 bases to trimming and J lost 4 bases, with 6 bases between them. The CDR3 spans 12 residues. Germline V gene data show CDR1 as SEHNR and CDR2 as FQNEAQ (reference sequence). CDR3 amino acids: CASSLMFYEQYF. CDR3 nucleotides: TGTGCCAGCAGCTTAATGTTTTACGAGCAGTACTTC.

On this clone itself: Other DNA variants within this sample encode the same CDR3. The chain employs TRBV7-2 and TRBJ2-1; unclear D gene. Trimming left V 1 base short and J 9 bases short, with 4 bases between. The CDR3 spans 11 residues. CDR1 and CDR2 (germline): SGHTA, FQGNSA. The CDR3 DNA is TGTGCCAGCAGCTTAGGCCCTGAGCAGTTCTTC. This translates into CASSLGPEQFF.

The chain recombines TRBV7-9 with TRBJ2-7; D gene unclear. Germline V CDR1 and CDR2: SEHNR, FQNEAQ (reference sequence). The CDR3 length is 11 residues. V was pared by 5 bases and J by 5 bases, with 7 bases between. The CDR3 region has the DNA TGTGCCAGCAGCCCCCTTAACGAGCAGTACTTC. Its translation: CASSPLNEQYF.

J is TRBJ1-1 and V is TRBV2; 8 nucleotides match TRBD1. Trimming took 6 bases from V and 4 from J; bases not matched to a gene: 4. Germline CDR1 and CDR2: SNHLY and FYNNEI. There are 13 residues in the CDR3. This CDR3 is CASRFQGATEAFF. The CDR3 DNA reads TGTGCCAGCAGGTTCCAGGGGGCCACTGAAGCTTTCTTT. Full variable domain (rest looked up from reference TRBV2 and TRBJ1-1): EPEVTQTPSHQVTQMGQEVILRCVPISNHLYFYWYRQILGQKVEFLVSFYNNEISEKSEIFDDQFSVERPDGSNFTLKIRSTKLEDSAMYFCASRFQGATEAFFGQGTRLTVV.

The rearrangement joins TRBV7-9 to TRBJ1-2; 12 positions match TRBD1. This CDR3 is built from 16 residues. V gave up 8 bases and J gave up 7 bases; unmatched junction bases: 14. From germline, CDR1 is SEHNR and CDR2 FQNEAQ (reference sequence). In nucleotides, the CDR3 is TGTGCCAGCCGTAGCCGTCCGGGACAGGGGGCTGGTGGCTACACCTTC. This translates into CASRSRPGQGAGGYTF.

The chain employs TRBV7-3 and TRBJ2-1, with 14 nucleotides matching TRBD2. The CDR3 extends over 17 amino acids. V lost 5 bases to trimming and J lost 3 bases; unmatched junction nucleotides: 6. From germline, CDR1 is SGHTA and CDR2 FQGTGA. CDR3 sequence: CASSLSGTSGSYNEQFF. CDR3 sequence (DNA): TGTGCCAGCAGCCTTTCCGGGACTAGCGGGAGCTACAATGAGCAGTTCTTC.